The 21 T cell receptor beta chains reported below all come from one sample, sequenced in a study of OX40 agonist ivuxolimab in advanced cancers. The protocol was immunoSEQ multiplex PCR, while the TCRdb copy is restricted to in-frame clones and leaves out a portion. Of about 66,000 clones detected, roughly 80% appear once; the ten largest clones hold 6% to 8%. The sequences come from CD4+ or CD8+ T cells sorted from blood, collected in a trial of the OX40 agonist ivuxolimab. The receptor source for this set is an adult with an advanced solid tumor such as melanoma, head and neck, liver or kidney cancer.

This rearrangement joins TRBV9 to TRBJ2-2, with D uncertain. The CDR3 is made up of 15 amino acids. Germline CDR1 and CDR2: SGDLS and YYNGEE. Trimming pared 4 bases from V and 0 bases from J, leaving 10 bases between. CDR3 DNA: TGTGCCAGCAGCCCACCGACACCGAACACCGGGGAGCTGTTTTTT. Its protein is CASSPPTPNTGELFF.

The chain has TRBV9 and TRBJ2-1; 8 bases are a match to TRBD2. The length of the CDR3 is 14 residues. V lost 5 bases and J lost 6; bases outside the gene matches: 7. The germline CDR1 and CDR2 sequences are SGDLS and YYNGEE. In DNA, the CDR3 is TGTGCCAGCAGGTCGGGGGGGGAACGCAATGAGCAGTTCTTC. It is translated as CASRSGGERNEQFF.

The V call is TRBV28, the J call TRBJ2-3, with D possibly being TRBD1 or TRBD2 (5 bases each). Germline CDR1 is MDHEN and CDR2 is SYDVKM. This CDR3 spans 17 amino acids. Trimming cost V 2 bases and J 0 bases, with 15 bases left between them. The CDR3 DNA reads as TGTGCCAGCAGTTTACCCGGGGCCCAGGGTAGCACAGATACGCAGTATTTT. Encoded protein: CASSLPGAQGSTDTQYF. The full variable domain, in which reference TRBV28 and TRBJ2-3 provide the parts outside the CDR3, is DVKVTQSSRYLVKRTGEKVFLECVQDMDHENMFWYRQDPGLGLRLIYFSYDVKMKEKGDIPEGYSVSREKKERFSLILESASTNQTSMYLCASSLPGAQGSTDTQYFGPGTRLTVL.

The chain joins TRBV19 to TRBJ1-5, with 7 bases that match TRBD1. The CDR3 has 13 amino acids. V dropped 8 bases and J dropped 6; count of bases not matched to a gene: 7. CDR1 and CDR2 (germline): LNHDA, SQIVND (reference sequence). CDR3 protein: CASVDREGQPQHF. The CDR3 DNA reads as TGTGCCAGTGTCGACAGGGAGGGTCAGCCCCAGCATTTT.

The V call is TRBV9, the J call TRBJ2-7; D uncertain. The V gene's germline CDR1 is SGDLS and CDR2 YYNGEE. The CDR3 runs to 13 residues. V dropped 0 bases and J dropped 6 bases, with 10 bases sitting between them. The CDR3 DNA reads TGTGCCAGCAGCGTAGCTACGCGGAGCGAGCAGTACTTC. This encodes CASSVATRSEQYF.

This clone was seen just once. V usage is TRBV19 and J usage is TRBJ1-6; 7 nucleotides align to TRBD1. Germline trimming cut 5 bases from V and 8 bases from J; bases unmatched to any gene: 12. From germline, CDR1 is LNHDA and CDR2 SQIVND (reference sequence). The CDR3 totals 16 residues. The CDR3 here is CASSPTPTGWDSPLHF. The CDR3 region has the DNA TGTGCCAGTAGTCCTACCCCGACAGGGTGGGATTCACCCCTCCACTTT.

This chain links TRBV5-1 with TRBJ2-5; 8 nucleotides match TRBD2. The CDR3 covers 15 residues. Germline V gene data show CDR1 as SGHRS and CDR2 as YFSETQ. The V segment lost 3 bases and the J segment 4 bases; nucleotides outside the gene matches: 8. The CDR3 reads CASSSQAGEGETQYF. In DNA, the CDR3 is TGCGCCAGCAGCTCCCAAGCGGGGGAGGGAGAGACCCAGTACTTC.

CDR3: CASSFEASYEQYF. The CDR3 DNA follows: TGTGCCAGCAGTTTCGAAGCTTCCTACGAGCAGTACTTC. J is TRBJ2-7 and V is TRBV28; no clear D gene. CDR3 length: 13 residues. V lost 3 bases and J 1 base, leaving 7 bases between the germline ends. The V gene's germline CDR1 is MDHEN and CDR2 SYDVKM.

The V and J genes are TRBV28 and TRBJ2-7, with D maybe TRBD2 (5 bases). Trimming shortened V by 3 bases and J by 4 bases, and 10 bases separated the two germline ends. The germline CDR1 and CDR2 sequences are MDHEN and SYDVKM. This CDR3 spans 13 amino acids. The CDR3 region has the DNA TGTGCCAGCAGTTTCCGCAGCGGTTACGAGCAGTACTTC. It specifies CASSFRSGYEQYF.

The rearrangement uses TRBV19 and TRBJ2-5; 10 nucleotides match TRBD1. Unmatched junction bases numbered 5, after V lost 10 bases and J lost 0 bases. This CDR3 spans 14 amino acids. CDR1 is LNHDA and CDR2 is SQIVND in the germline V gene (reference sequence). The CDR3 spells CATRDRGYQETQYF. Here the CDR3 DNA reads TGTGCCACCAGGGACAGGGGATACCAAGAGACCCAGTACTTC.

The chain combines TRBV18 with TRBJ2-5; D unclear. Trimming cost V 0 bases and J 3 bases, with 11 bases left between them. Germline lookup yields CDR1 KGHSH and CDR2 LQKENI. The CDR3 covers 15 residues. The CDR3 DNA is TGTGCCAGCTCACCACCTTGGTCGGTGGAAGAGACCCAGTACTTC. Translation gives CASSPPWSVEETQYF.

This clone was seen only once. V is TRBV6-5 and J is TRBJ1-6; TRBD1 matches 7 bases. There are 13 residues in the CDR3. V lost 6 bases to trimming and J lost 7 bases; unmatched junction nucleotides: 3. Germline CDR1 and CDR2: MNHEY and SVGAGI. CDR3 sequence reads: CASSLQGNSPLHF. In DNA, the CDR3 is TGTGCCAGCAGCCTACAGGGGAATTCACCCCTCCACTTT.

The chain is built from TRBV11-2 and TRBJ2-7; 11 bases fit TRBD2. Looked up from germline, CDR1 is SGHAT and CDR2 is FQNNGV. This CDR3 comprises 13 residues. The V and J ends lost 8 bases and 4 bases, in that order; junction bases with no gene match: 4. The DNA for the CDR3 is TGTGCCAGCGGGACTAGCGGAGCGTACGAGCAGTACTTC. This sequence encodes CASGTSGAYEQYF.

The rearrangement joins TRBV28 to TRBJ1-2, with D unclear. Germline values: CDR1 MDHEN, CDR2 SYDVKM. The CDR3 consists of 13 residues. V lost 0 bases and J lost 4, with 6 bases in between. This CDR3 is CASSLWGTYGYTF. CDR3 coding DNA: TGTGCCAGCAGTTTATGGGGCACCTATGGCTACACCTTC.

V is TRBV4-2 and J is TRBJ2-1, with D maybe TRBD1 (5 bases). The V end lost 4 bases, the J end lost 4 bases, and 11 bases lay between the germline ends. The CDR3 has 14 residues. Germline V gene data show CDR1 as LGHNA and CDR2 as YNFKEQ. Written as DNA, the CDR3 is TGTGCCAGCAGCCCAGAGACAGTTTACAATGAGCAGTTCTTC. Its translation is CASSPETVYNEQFF.

This sequence joins TRBV7-7 and TRBJ2-2; the D gene is possibly TRBD1 (6 bases). Looked up from germline, CDR1 is SSHAT and CDR2 is FNYEAQ (reference sequence). V was pared by 4 bases and J by 6 bases, with 12 bases between. The CDR3 length is 14 residues. In DNA form, the CDR3 reads TGTGCCAGCAGCTCCTCCCCAGGGGCCGGGGAGCTGTTTTTT. It specifies CASSSSPGAGELFF. Full variable domain (rest looked up from reference TRBV7-7 and TRBJ2-2): GAGVSQSPRYKVTKRGQDVTLRCDPISSHATLYWYQQALGQGPEFLTYFNYEAQPDKSGLPSDRFSAERPEGSISTLTIQRTEQRDSAMYRCASSSSPGAGELFFGEGSRLTVL.

This clone was detected only a few times. This chain links TRBV2 with TRBJ2-1; 11 positions agree with TRBD1. The J segment lost 6 bases and the V segment lost 8 bases, leaving 3 bases of the junction unmatched. The germline V gene has CDR1 SNHLY and CDR2 FYNNEI. The CDR3 totals 13 residues. The CDR3 spells CASLGTGGNEQFF. CDR3 DNA sequence: TGTGCCAGCCTAGGGACAGGGGGCAATGAGCAGTTCTTC.

V gene TRBV10-3 combines with J gene TRBJ2-2, with 8 bases fitting TRBD2. Germline V gene sequence: CDR1 ENHRY, CDR2 SYGVKD. V lost 11 bases to trimming and J lost 1 base; unmatched junction nucleotides: 6. The CDR3 sequence is 14 residues long. The CDR3 sequence is CAVPGLENTGELFF. The CDR3 nucleotides are TGTGCCGTACCGGGACTAGAGAACACCGGGGAGCTGTTTTTT.

V gene TRBV7-3 combines with J gene TRBJ2-1; the D is unclear. Deletions cut 2 bases from V and 0 bases from J, with 8 bases between. The CDR3 is 15 amino acids. Per the germline V gene, CDR1 is SGHTA and CDR2 is FQGTGA. CDR3 in DNA: TGTGCCAGCAGCTTATACCGCGGCTCCTACAATGAGCAGTTCTTC. Translated: CASSLYRGSYNEQFF.

The rearrangement uses TRBV10-3 and TRBJ1-6, with D uncertain. This CDR3 spans 17 amino acids. The germline V and J ends were trimmed by 2 bases and 0 bases, with 11 bases remaining between them. Looked up from germline, CDR1 is ENHRY and CDR2 is SYGVKD. CDR3 DNA sequence: TGTGCCATCAGTGAGACCTACGTGAGCTCCTATAATTCACCCCTCCACTTT. As protein: CAISETYVSSYNSPLHF.

This clone was seen just once. The CDR3 DNA sequence: TGTGCCAGCAGCGCCCGCCGGCCTACAGGGGCCTACACTGAAGCTTTCTTT. Amino acids: CASSARRPTGAYTEAFF. This chain links TRBV2 with TRBJ1-1, with 7 bases that match TRBD1. With V trimmed by 6 bases and J by 3 bases, 16 bases remained unmatched. The germline V gene encodes CDR1 SNHLY and CDR2 FYNNEI. The length of the CDR3 is 17 residues.